Listed below are T cell receptor beta chains from one sample, sequenced in a study of blood T cell repertoires in COVID-19. Sequencing used immunoSEQ multiplex PCR; TCRdb keeps in-frame clones, though not all of them. The sample shows more than 300,000 clones, more than 75% of them seen only once. The sample consisted of peripheral blood. These TCRs come from a woman in her forties or fifties with COVID-19, enrolled during active disease. The CDR3 runs from the conserved cysteine through the conserved F or W. Fields, in order: V gene, J gene, clone size, D gene, CDR3 DNA, CDR3 protein. D genes are given only for firm matches. Part of the rows lack a size; the others show once, few, many or a class for expanded clones.

>TRBV5-1|TRBJ2-1|.|TRBD2
TGCGCCAGCAGCTTACTAGCGGGAGCCTACAATGAGCAGTTCTTC
CASSLLAGAYNEQFF
>TRBV9|TRBJ2-7|.|.
TGTGCCAGCAGCTCAGGTCCACAGTCCTACGAGCAGTACTTC
CASSSGPQSYEQYF
>TRBV30|TRBJ2-7|.|.
TGTGCCTGGAGTGTGGGGCTAGTTGTCCACGAGCAGTACTTC
CAWSVGLVVHEQYF
>TRBV7-9|TRBJ2-7|.|.
TGTGCCAGCAGCCCCAAACTAGCCACCTGGGGCGAGCAGTACTTC
CASSPKLATWGEQYF
>TRBV12-3/TRBV12-4|TRBJ2-7|.|.
TGTGCCAGCAGTCGGGTCCACGAGCAGTACTTC
CASSRVHEQYF
>TRBV6-2/TRBV6-3|TRBJ2-7|.|TRBD1
TGTGCCAGCAGTTACGGAGGGACAGGGGCCTACGAGCAGTACTTC
CASSYGGTGAYEQYF
>TRBV5-1|TRBJ2-1|.|TRBD2
TGCGCCAGCAGCGCGGGGACTACTCACTTGGGCAATGAGCAGTTCTTC
CASSAGTTHLGNEQFF
>TRBV18|TRBJ1-1|.|TRBD1
TGTGCCAGCTCACCTGGGACAGGGTTGGGCACTGAAGCTTTCTTT
CASSPGTGLGTEAFF
>TRBV11-3|TRBJ1-5|.|TRBD1
TGTGCCAGCAGCTACGGACAGGGGAGCAATCAGCCCCAGCATTTT
CASSYGQGSNQPQHF
>TRBV7-8|TRBJ1-2|.|TRBD1
TGTGCCAGCAGCTCACCGGGACAGGGGTCGGCTAACTATGGCTACACCTTC
CASSSPGQGSANYGYTF
>TRBV12-2|TRBJ1-5|.|.
TGTGCAAGTCGCTTAGCCTTAGACAGGAATAGCAATCAGCCCCAGCATTTT
CASRLALDRNSNQPQHF
>TRBV9|TRBJ2-1|.|TRBD2
TGTGCCAGCAGCGGGACTAGTCGGAATGAGCAGTTCTTC
CASSGTSRNEQFF
>TRBV7-6|TRBJ2-7|.|TRBD1
TGTGCCAGCAGCTTAGGCCAGGGGGTTGGGACCTACGAGCAGTACTTC
CASSLGQGVGTYEQYF
>TRBV2|TRBJ1-6|few|TRBD1
TGTGCCAGCAGGGATGGGACAGCTTATAATTCACCCCTCCACTTT
CASRDGTAYNSPLHF
>TRBV6-5|TRBJ2-1|.|.
TGTGCCAGTAGGGAGACAAGCTCCTACAATGAGCAGTTCTTC
CASRETSSYNEQFF
>TRBV7-2|TRBJ2-5|once|.
TGTGCCAGCAGCTTAGCCGGGGGTGGGGAGACCCAGTACTTC
CASSLAGGGETQYF
>TRBV6-2/TRBV6-3|TRBJ2-3|.|.
TGTGCCAGCAGTTACTCCCAGGATAGAGACTACACAGATACGCAGTATTTT
CASSYSQDRDYTDTQYF
>TRBV2|TRBJ2-7|.|TRBD2
TGTGCCAGCAGGGAGACTAGCGGGGGCTCCTACGAGCAGTACTTC
CASRETSGGSYEQYF
>TRBV6-4|TRBJ2-2|many|TRBD2
TGTGCCAGCAGCGAAGGGACTAGCGGGAGTAACGGGGAGCTGTTTTTT
CASSEGTSGSNGELFF
>TRBV6-5|TRBJ1-4|.|TRBD1
TGTGCCAGCAAACGGACAGGGGATGAAAAACTGTTTTTT
CASKRTGDEKLFF
>TRBV7-9|TRBJ1-2|.|.
TGTGCCAGCAGCTCCTTAGGGAGCCTACACTTC
CASSSLGSLHF
>TRBV6-5|TRBJ2-7|.|TRBD2
TGTGCCAGCAGTTACATGGGGACTAGCGTCTCCTACGAGCAGTACTTC
CASSYMGTSVSYEQYF
>TRBV5-1|TRBJ2-7|.|TRBD1
TGCGCCAGCAGCTTGGGGGGGACAGGGTCCTACGAGCAGTACTTC
CASSLGGTGSYEQYF
>TRBV30|TRBJ1-2|.|.
TGTGCCTGGGAGAACAACAGGGTCTATGGCTACACCTTC
CAWENNRVYGYTF
>TRBV10-3|TRBJ2-1|.|TRBD1
TGTGCCATCAGTGTAGGGACAGGGCCATGGGATGAGCAGTTCTTC
CAISVGTGPWDEQFF
>TRBV12-3/TRBV12-4|TRBJ1-1|.|TRBD1
TGTGCCAGCAACAGGGGGAACACTGAAGCTTTCTTT
CASNRGNTEAFF
>TRBV18|TRBJ2-4|once|.
TGTGCCAGCTCACCCTTTGGAGGTGCCATTCAGTACTTC
CASSPFGGAIQYF
>TRBV6-6|TRBJ2-3|.|TRBD2
TGTGCCAGCGGAACTAGCGGGAGGGCAGAAGATACGCAGTATTTT
CASGTSGRAEDTQYF
>TRBV15|TRBJ2-7|.|TRBD1
TGTGCCACCAGCAGATACGGACAGGGACCCTACGAGCAGTACTTC
CATSRYGQGPYEQYF
>TRBV6-5|TRBJ1-1|.|.
TGTGCCAGCAGTTACTCATCCGGGTACGGTGGCACTGAAGCTTTCTTT
CASSYSSGYGGTEAFF
>TRBV5-1|TRBJ1-2|.|TRBD1
TGCGCCAGCAGCTTCCCTGCGGGACAGGGCACTTATGGCTACACCTTC
CASSFPAGQGTYGYTF
>TRBV5-1|TRBJ2-7|.|TRBD2
TGCGCCAGCAGTTCAGAACTAGCGGGGTTATACGAGCAGTACTTC
CASSSELAGLYEQYF
>TRBV7-2|TRBJ2-5|.|.
TGTGCCAGCAGATTCAACCCGGGACTTCAAGAGACCCAGTACTTC
CASRFNPGLQETQYF
>TRBV11-2|TRBJ2-7|.|TRBD2
TGTGCCAGCAGCCCCCGGACTAGCGGGGCCTACGAGCAGTACTTC
CASSPRTSGAYEQYF
>TRBV2|TRBJ2-7|.|TRBD2
TGTGCCAGCATTGCGGGACTAGCGACCTACGAGCAGTACTTC
CASIAGLATYEQYF
>TRBV6-5|TRBJ1-1|few|.
TGTGCCAGCAGTTACTTGGCGGCAGCGAACACTGAAGCTTTCTTT
CASSYLAAANTEAFF
>TRBV7-9|TRBJ1-2|.|.
TGTGCCAGCAGCTTAGATAGGGGTTTTGGAGGCTACACCTTC
CASSLDRGFGGYTF
>TRBV27|TRBJ2-7|.|TRBD1
TGTGCCAGCAGTGCCCGGGACAGGGGCTACGAGCAGTACTTC
CASSARDRGYEQYF
>TRBV5-5|TRBJ1-4|few|.
TGTGCCAGCACCTTAAGTGGTACATTGGCAGGGGCCGATAATGAAAAACTGTTTTTT
CASTLSGTLAGADNEKLFF
>TRBV7-6|TRBJ2-5|.|.
TGTGCCAGCAGCTTAAGGGCTTCCAGGGTAGGGCAAGAGACCCAGTACTTC
CASSLRASRVGQETQYF